This TCR beta chain originates from a study of blood T cell repertoires in COVID-19. Produced via immunoSEQ multiplex PCR; TCRdb's table is partial and in-frame only. The sample lists 150,000 to 200,000 clones, 82% occurring once. Germline V gives CDR1 SGHAT, CDR2 FQNNGV. V was cut by 5 bases and J by 0 bases, with 13 bases left in between. This CDR3 spans 15 amino acids. The TCR comes from a woman in her fifties or sixties with acute COVID-19. This sequence joins TRBV11-2 and TRBJ1-2, with unresolved D. Source material: PBMCs or T cells enriched from blood (not recorded which). The CDR3 sequence is CASSPGPDSNYGYTF. CDR3 nucleotide sequence: TGTGCCAGCAGCCCAGGACCGGACTCTAACTATGGCTACACCTTC.